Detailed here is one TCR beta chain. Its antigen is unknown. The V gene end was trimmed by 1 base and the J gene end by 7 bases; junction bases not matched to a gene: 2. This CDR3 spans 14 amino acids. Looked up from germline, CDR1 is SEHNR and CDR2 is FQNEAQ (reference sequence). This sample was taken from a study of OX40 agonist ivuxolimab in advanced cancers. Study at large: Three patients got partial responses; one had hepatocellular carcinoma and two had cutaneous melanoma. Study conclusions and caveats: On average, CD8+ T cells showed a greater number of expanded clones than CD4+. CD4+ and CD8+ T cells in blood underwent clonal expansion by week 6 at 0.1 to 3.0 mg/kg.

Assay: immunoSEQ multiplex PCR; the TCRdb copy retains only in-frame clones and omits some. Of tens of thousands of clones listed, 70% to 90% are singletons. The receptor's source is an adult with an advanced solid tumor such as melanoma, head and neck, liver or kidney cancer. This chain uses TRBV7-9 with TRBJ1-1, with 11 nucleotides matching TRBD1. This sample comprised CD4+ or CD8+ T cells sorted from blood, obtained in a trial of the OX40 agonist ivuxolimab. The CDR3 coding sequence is TGTGCCAGCAGCTTAGGGACAGGGGGCGGTGAAGCTTTCTTT. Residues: CASSLGTGGGEAFF.